This passage covers 9 T cell receptor beta chains from one sample sequenced in a study of cytomegalovirus exposure and HLA in healthy donors. Measured with immunoSEQ multiplex PCR; TCRdb has only the in-frame clones, and not every one. This sample yields about 200,000 clones, of which roughly 87% are seen a single time; 2% to 2.5% belongs to the top ten. Sequences were obtained from PBMCs. The receptors stem from a woman aged 18 to 35 in good health and CMV-seropositive.

This chain uses TRBV19 with TRBJ1-1; D ambiguous. The V gene lost 0 bases and the J gene lost 0 bases, with 11 bases spanning the gap. CDR3 length: 16 amino acids. The germline CDR1 and CDR2 sequences are LNHDA and SQIVND (reference sequence). CDR3 sequence: CASSIDPGGVNTEAFF. For the CDR3, the DNA is TGTGCCAGTAGTATAGACCCCGGCGGAGTGAACACTGAAGCTTTCTTT.

The chain links TRBV7-6 to TRBJ1-1; D may be TRBD1 (5 bases). Germline V CDR1 and CDR2: SGHVS, FNYEAQ. V lost 1 base and J lost 3, with 12 bases in between. This CDR3 is built from 15 residues. The DNA of the CDR3 is TGTGCCAGCAGCTTAGATAGCAGGGCTGACACTGAAGCTTTCTTT. This gives the protein CASSLDSRADTEAFF.

This chain links TRBV18 with TRBJ1-5; D is possibly TRBD1 (5 bases). The length of the CDR3 is 12 residues. V was clipped by 3 bases and J by 9 bases, with 9 bases between them. Germline V gives CDR1 KGHSH, CDR2 LQKENI. CDR3 region: CASSPSQGPQHF. CDR3 DNA sequence: TGTGCCAGCTCACCTTCCCAGGGGCCCCAGCATTTT.

The genes are TRBV10-3 and TRBJ2-7, with D perhaps matching TRBD2 (5 bases). The CDR3 length is 15 residues. Trimming took off 6 bases at V and 3 bases at J, with 18 bases between the two ends. From germline, CDR1 is ENHRY and CDR2 SYGVKD. CDR3 in DNA: TGTGCCATCAGAAGGGAACGAGGCGGGCTCTACGAGCAGTACTTC. Translated: CAIRRERGGLYEQYF.

The rearrangement links TRBV6-5 to TRBJ2-7; maybe TRBD1 (6 bases). CDR1 and CDR2 from the germline V gene are MNHEY and SVGAGI. V was shortened by 0 bases and J by 2 bases, with 11 bases between the two germline ends. CDR3 size: 15 residues. CDR3 sequence (DNA): TGTGCCAGCAGTTACTCAACAGGGATGGCCTACGAGCAGTACTTC. Encoded protein: CASSYSTGMAYEQYF.

V gene TRBV28 combines with J gene TRBJ1-5; maybe TRBD1 (6 bases). The CDR3 spans 16 residues. Germline V gene lookup returns CDR1 MDHEN and CDR2 SYDVKM. Trimming took off 7 bases at V and 4 bases at J, with 20 bases between the two ends. CDR3 nucleotides: TGTGCCAGCACTCCGGGGTTGGGGACACCGAATCAGCCCCAGCATTTT. Its protein product is CASTPGLGTPNQPQHF.

The chain carries TRBV29-1 and TRBJ2-1, with a weak D call TRBD1 (6 bases). Trimming took off 6 bases at V and 1 base at J, with 13 bases between the two ends. CDR1 is SQVTM, CDR2 ANQGSEA, per germline. There are 14 residues in the CDR3. The chain's CDR3 is CSVTVTGSYNEQFF. The CDR3 DNA reads as TGCAGCGTGACGGTGACAGGATCCTACAATGAGCAGTTCTTC.

The chain links TRBV30 to TRBJ2-3, with 9 nucleotides matching TRBD1. CDR3 length: 15 amino acids. V lost 1 base and J lost 0; bases outside the gene matches: 2. The germline gives CDR1 GTSNPN, CDR2 SVGIG (reference sequence). The CDR3 loop reads CAWSEQGASTDTQYF. The CDR3 bases are TGTGCCTGGAGTGAACAGGGGGCTAGCACAGATACGCAGTATTTT.

V gene TRBV27 combines with J gene TRBJ2-1; perhaps TRBD1 as D (6 bases). Germline V CDR1 and CDR2: MNHEY, SMNVEV (reference sequence). V lost 1 base and J 3 bases, leaving 10 bases between the germline ends. This CDR3 comprises 15 residues. CDR3 region: CASSLLQGNYNEQFF. For the CDR3, the DNA is TGTGCCAGCAGTTTATTACAGGGTAACTACAATGAGCAGTTCTTC.